The 17 T cell receptor beta chains given below trace back to one sample, sequenced in a study of blood T cell repertoires in COVID-19. Clones were read by immunoSEQ multiplex PCR, and TCRdb kept only the in-frame ones, dropping some. This table holds 200,000 or so clones, 75% to 90% found once. Material for sequencing was PBMCs or T cells enriched from blood (not recorded which). All receptors derive from a woman in her thirties or forties with acute COVID-19.

V is TRBV18 and J is TRBJ2-3, with TRBD1 matching over 9 bases. CDR3 length: 15 residues. Unmatched junction bases numbered 4, after V lost 3 bases and J lost 3 bases. Germline assignment: CDR1 KGHSH and CDR2 LQKENI. CDR3 bases: TGTGCCAGCTCACCGCAGACAGGGGGGACAGATACGCAGTATTTT. Residues: CASSPQTGGTDTQYF.

This chain uses TRBV6-2 or TRBV6-3 with TRBJ1-6; 8 bases align to TRBD1. V was pared by 6 bases and J by 7 bases, with 5 bases of the junction left unmatched. The CDR3 loop spans 14 amino acids. The V gene's germline CDR1 is MNHEY and CDR2 SVGEGT. The CDR3 DNA sequence: TGTGCCAGCAGCAAGACAGGGGAGAATTCACCCCTCCACTTT. This sequence encodes CASSKTGENSPLHF.

The V and J genes are TRBV9 and TRBJ2-2; no reliable D call. V lost 0 bases to trimming and J lost 2 bases, with 23 bases between them. CDR3 size: 20 residues. CDR1 is SGDLS, CDR2 YYNGEE, per germline. The CDR3 region has the DNA TGTGCCAGCAGCGTAGTAGTAGGCCCCAGATCGTGGGCCAACACCGGGGAGCTGTTTTTT. Translated: CASSVVVGPRSWANTGELFF.

This clone appeared a single time. The rearrangement uses TRBV19 and TRBJ1-4, with TRBD1 identical over 10 bases. The CDR3 is made up of 14 amino acids. The V gene end was trimmed by 11 bases and the J gene end by 10 bases; junction bases not matched to a gene: 13. Looked up from germline, CDR1 is LNHDA and CDR2 is SQIVND (reference sequence). CDR3 DNA: TGTGCCGGGGGGGGAGGACGGGACAGGGGAAAACTGTTTTTT. This sequence encodes CAGGGGRDRGKLFF.

The chain combines TRBV7-8 with TRBJ2-5, with D unclear. The CDR3 runs 14 residues. Germline V gene lookup returns CDR1 SGHVS and CDR2 FQNEAQ. Deletions cut 1 base from V and 5 bases from J, with 11 bases between. The CDR3 region is CASSLGPNSETQYF. CDR3 DNA: TGTGCCAGCAGCTTAGGGCCGAATTCGGAGACCCAGTACTTC. Using reference TRBV7-8 and TRBJ2-5 for the parts outside the CDR3, the full variable domain is GAGVSQSPRYKVAKRGQDVALRCDPISGHVSLFWYQQALGQGPEFLTYFQNEAQLDKSGLPSDRFFAERPEGSVSTLKIQRTQQEDSAVYLCASSLGPNSETQYFGPGTRLLVL.

The V and J genes are TRBV6-5 and TRBJ1-2, with 8 positions matching TRBD1. Germline CDR1 MNHEY, CDR2 SVGAGI. The CDR3 has 15 residues. J was trimmed by 4 bases and V by 3 bases; bases with no gene match: 7. Here the CDR3 DNA reads TGTGCCAGCAGTTATCGCGGGGACAGGATCTATGGCTACACCTTC. Translated: CASSYRGDRIYGYTF.

The chain links TRBV27 to TRBJ2-1; the D gene is possibly TRBD2 (6 bases). This CDR3 spans 12 amino acids. The germline CDR1 and CDR2 sequences are MNHEY and SMNVEV (reference sequence). The V gene lost 6 bases and the J gene lost 7 bases, with 10 bases spanning the gap. The DNA for the CDR3 is TGTGCCAGCAGGCGCGGACTAAATGAGCAGTTCTTC. It encodes CASRRGLNEQFF.

This clone is a singleton in its sample. The genes are TRBV5-6 and TRBJ2-7; D is perhaps TRBD2 (5 bases). CDR1 and CDR2 from the germline V gene are SGHDT and YYEEEE. The V end lost 4 bases, the J end lost 0 bases, and 14 bases lay between the germline ends. CDR3 length equals 15 residues. This chain's CDR3 is CASSADGKSSYEQYF. In nucleotides, the CDR3 is TGTGCCAGCAGCGCTGACGGGAAGAGCTCCTACGAGCAGTACTTC. The variable domain in full, completed from reference TRBV5-6 and TRBJ2-7, reads DAGVTQSPTHLIKTRGQQVTLRCSPKSGHDTVSWYQQALGQGPQFIFQYYEEEERQRGNFPDRFSGHQFPNYSSELNVNALLLGDSALYLCASSADGKSSYEQYFGPGTRLTVT.

J is TRBJ1-2 and V is TRBV6-4; the match to TRBD1 covers 9 bases. The CDR3 spans 16 residues. After removal of 2 bases from V and 4 bases from J, the junction contained 8 bases not matched to a gene. The germline CDR1 and CDR2 sequences are MRHNA and SNTAGT. The CDR3: CASSDRTGAPGYGYTF. CDR3 coding DNA: TGTGCCAGCAGTGACCGGACAGGGGCCCCCGGCTATGGCTACACCTTC.

This chain links TRBV3-1 (or the pseudogene TRBV3-2) with TRBJ1-3, with unresolved D. The CDR3 contains 15 residues. V lost 2 bases, J lost 6 bases, and 14 bases lay in between. Per the germline V gene, CDR1 is LGHDT and CDR2 is YNNKEL (reference sequence). The CDR3 here is CASSQPKRRKNTIYF. CDR3 nucleotide sequence: TGTGCCAGCAGCCAACCCAAGCGACGAAAAAACACCATATATTTT.

CDR3 in DNA: TGTGCCAGCAGCTCCGGGGGGCTTGGGTCCACCGGGGAGCTGTTTTTT. It is translated as CASSSGGLGSTGELFF. The V call is TRBV11-1, the J call TRBJ2-2, with D maybe TRBD2 (7 bases). The CDR3 has 16 residues. CDR1 SGHAT and CDR2 FQDESV come from the germline V gene (reference sequence). Trimming removed 4 bases at V and 4 bases at J, with 16 bases between.

The J gene is TRBJ2-2, the V gene TRBV6-5; 8 nucleotides agree with TRBD1. The CDR3 totals 15 residues. Germline loops: CDR1 MNHEY, CDR2 SVGAGI. The V gene end was trimmed by 6 bases and the J gene end by 3 bases; junction bases not matched to a gene: 6. The CDR3 is CASRTGTGHTGELFF. As DNA, the CDR3 is TGTGCCAGCAGAACCGGGACAGGACACACCGGGGAGCTGTTTTTT.

The rearrangement links TRBV18 to TRBJ1-1, with D perhaps TRBD1 (6 bases). V lost 4 bases and J 7 bases, leaving 16 bases between the germline ends. CDR1 and CDR2 from the germline V gene are KGHSH and LQKENI. This CDR3 comprises 14 residues. CDR3 sequence (DNA): TGTGCCAGCTCACTACTGGACAGTAATAATGAAGCTTTCTTT. Translation: CASSLLDSNNEAFF.

CDR3 sequence: CASSQDSGGANTGELFF. CDR3 in DNA: TGCGCCAGCAGCCAAGATTCGGGGGGTGCGAACACCGGGGAGCTGTTTTTT. The J gene is TRBJ2-2, the V gene TRBV4-1; 7 positions agree with TRBD2. Trimming at V came to 0 bases and at J to 0 bases, leaving 4 bases not matched to a gene. Looked up from germline, CDR1 is MGHRA and CDR2 is YSYEKL. The CDR3 consists of 17 residues.

The chain combines TRBV2 with TRBJ1-1; a weak D match, TRBD1 (5 bases). Germline CDR1 and CDR2: SNHLY and FYNNEI. There are 13 residues in the CDR3. V lost 3 bases, J lost 1 base, and 6 bases lay in between. The CDR3 is CASSDDRNTEAFF. Here the CDR3 DNA reads TGTGCCAGCAGTGATGACAGGAACACTGAAGCTTTCTTT.

The chain couples TRBV7-2 to TRBJ2-7; D possibly corresponds to TRBD1 (5 bases). Germline V gene data show CDR1 as SGHTA and CDR2 as FQGNSA. The CDR3 is made up of 14 amino acids. V gave up 0 bases and J gave up 3 bases, with 9 bases separating them. The CDR3 region is CASSLARQIYEQYF. The CDR3, as DNA: TGTGCCAGCAGCTTAGCGAGACAGATCTACGAGCAGTACTTC.

The chain employs TRBV5-5 and TRBJ1-2; D not certain. V gave up 1 base and J gave up 4 bases, with 14 bases separating them. The CDR3 covers 15 residues. Germline V gene data show CDR1 as SGHKS and CDR2 as YYEKEE (reference sequence). CDR3 sequence (DNA): TGTGCCAGCAGCTTGTTAATGGCAGGTCCCTATGGCTACACCTTC. It codes for CASSLLMAGPYGYTF. Full variable domain (missing parts from reference TRBV5-5 and TRBJ1-2): DAGVTQSPTHLIKTRGQQVTLRCSPISGHKSVSWYQQVLGQGPQFIFQYYEKEERGRGNFPDRFSARQFPNYSSELNVNALLLGDSALYLCASSLLMAGPYGYTFGSGTRLTVV.